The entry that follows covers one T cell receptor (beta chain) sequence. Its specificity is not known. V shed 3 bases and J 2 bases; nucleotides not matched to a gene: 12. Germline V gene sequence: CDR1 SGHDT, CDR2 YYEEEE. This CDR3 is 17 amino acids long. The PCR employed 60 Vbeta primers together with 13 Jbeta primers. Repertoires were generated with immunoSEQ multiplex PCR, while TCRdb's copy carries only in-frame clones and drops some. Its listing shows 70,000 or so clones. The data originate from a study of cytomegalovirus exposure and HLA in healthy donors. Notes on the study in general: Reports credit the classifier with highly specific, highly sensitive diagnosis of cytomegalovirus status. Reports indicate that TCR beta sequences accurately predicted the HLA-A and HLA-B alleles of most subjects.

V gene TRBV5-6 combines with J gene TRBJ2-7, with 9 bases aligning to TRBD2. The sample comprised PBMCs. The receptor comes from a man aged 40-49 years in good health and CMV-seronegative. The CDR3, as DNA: TGTGCCAGCAGCTGGGGTGGGCCTAGCGGGGACCCCTACGAGCAGTACTTC. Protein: CASSWGGPSGDPYEQYF.